This TCR beta chain appears in the sequencing data of a study of blood T cells in healthy people across ages. The CDR3 sequence is 13 residues long. Germline V gene sequence: CDR1 SNHLY, CDR2 FYNNEI. The V end was cut by 4 bases, the J end by 8 bases, with 12 bases between. This clonotype was observed a few times. It was with a sample-barcoded 5' primer and a J-beta primer mix that a second PCR of roughly 6 to 11 cycles was run. Sequencing recovered at least 3 million CDR3-containing paired-end reads from each sample. MiXCR was run by TCRdb on the 5' RACE reads, yielding one entry per CDR3 protein. Among 750,000 to 950,000 distinct CDR3 sequences listed, 29% were seen once. The authors extracted at least 5 micrograms of total RNA per sample. This sample was also put to use in a study of T cells of mothers and their children. That work contributes: The entire RNA extract went into cDNA synthesis at about 1.5 ug per 15 ul.

This TCR came from a woman in her thirties or forties in good health. The chain uses TRBV2 and TRBJ2-1; unclear D gene. Sequenced input: blood. The CDR3 is CASSVRRAYEQFF. For the CDR3, the DNA is TGTGCCAGCAGTGTTAGAAGGGCATATGAGCAGTTCTTC.